This entry concerns a single T cell receptor (beta chain). Germline V CDR1 and CDR2: LNHDA, SQIVND (reference sequence). V dropped 2 bases and J dropped 10; count of bases not matched to a gene: 9. The CDR3 is made up of 15 amino acids. The assay was immunoSEQ multiplex PCR, and TCRdb's table has in-frame clones only and misses some. The repertoire has a few hundred thousand clones, around 83% of them found once; the top ten carry 5.1%. This sample was taken from a study of blood T cell repertoires in COVID-19. The rearrangement joins TRBV19 to TRBJ2-1; 9 nucleotides line up with TRBD2. The TCR sequence derives from a woman aged 45-60 years who had recovered from COVID-19. Sequenced: PBMCs or T cells enriched from blood (not recorded which). Here the CDR3 DNA reads TGTGCCAGTAGTATACTTGCGGGAGGGCCATACGAGCAGTTCTTC. Amino acids: CASSILAGGPYEQFF.